This T cell receptor (beta chain) derives from a study of T cell repertoires in cytomegalovirus infection. TCRdb called the reads again in MiXCR, with one record for every CDR3 protein. The sample carries approximately 630,000 distinct CDR3 sequences, more than 20% recorded once. Germline V gives CDR1 ENHRY, CDR2 SYGVKD. This CDR3 has 19 residues. V dropped 6 bases and J dropped 0; count of bases not matched to a gene: 12. This chain connects TRBV10-3 to TRBJ2-6, with TRBD1 matching 9 bases. The sequencing input was CD8+ T cells from PBMCs. The clonotype comes from a human donor in good health (CMV status not recorded). Some clones in this sample may be carry-over from other donors' samples. In nucleotides, the CDR3 is TGTGCCATCAGAACCTTCGGGGACAGGGAATCCTCTGGGGCCAACGTCCTGACTTTC. This sequence encodes CAIRTFGDRESSGANVLTF.